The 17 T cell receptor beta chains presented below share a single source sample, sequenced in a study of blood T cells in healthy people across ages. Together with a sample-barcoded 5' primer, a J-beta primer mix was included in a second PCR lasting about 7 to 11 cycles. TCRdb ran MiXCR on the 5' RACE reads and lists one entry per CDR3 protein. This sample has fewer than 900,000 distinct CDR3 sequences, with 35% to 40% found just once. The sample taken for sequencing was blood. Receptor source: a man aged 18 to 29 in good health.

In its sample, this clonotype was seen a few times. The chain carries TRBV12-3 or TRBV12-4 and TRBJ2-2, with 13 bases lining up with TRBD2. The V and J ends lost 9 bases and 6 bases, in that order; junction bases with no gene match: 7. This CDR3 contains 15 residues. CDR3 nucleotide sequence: TGTGCCAGTACTGCGGGACTAGCGGGGTCCGGGGAGCTGTTTTTT. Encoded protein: CASTAGLAGSGELFF.

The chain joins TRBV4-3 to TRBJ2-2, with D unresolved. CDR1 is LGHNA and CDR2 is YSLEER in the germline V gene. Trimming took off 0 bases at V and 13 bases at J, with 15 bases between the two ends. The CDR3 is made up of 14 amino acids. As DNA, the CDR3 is TGCGCCAGCAGCCAAGAGGTCCCTCGGAGTGGGCTGTTTTTT. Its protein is CASSQEVPRSGLFF.

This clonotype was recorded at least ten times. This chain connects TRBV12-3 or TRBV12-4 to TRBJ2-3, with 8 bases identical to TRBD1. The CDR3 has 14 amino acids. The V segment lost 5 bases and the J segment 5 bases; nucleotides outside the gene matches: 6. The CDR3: CASSTQGDKDTQYF. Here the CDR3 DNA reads TGTGCCAGCAGTACACAGGGGGACAAAGATACGCAGTATTTT.

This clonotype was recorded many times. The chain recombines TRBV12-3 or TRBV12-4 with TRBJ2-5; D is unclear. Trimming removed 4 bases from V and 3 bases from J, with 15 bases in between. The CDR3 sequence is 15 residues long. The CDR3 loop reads CASSSGPQRKETQYF. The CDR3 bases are TGTGCCAGCAGTTCCGGGCCCCAAAGGAAAGAGACCCAGTACTTC.

CDR3: CATRDLVAGELFF. The DNA of the CDR3 is TGTGCCACGCGGGATTTGGTTGCCGGGGAGCTGTTTTTT. This chain joins TRBV12-3 or TRBV12-4 and TRBJ2-2; a weak D match, TRBD2 (6 bases). Trimming cost V 10 bases and J 6 bases, with 15 bases left between them. The CDR3 is made up of 13 amino acids.

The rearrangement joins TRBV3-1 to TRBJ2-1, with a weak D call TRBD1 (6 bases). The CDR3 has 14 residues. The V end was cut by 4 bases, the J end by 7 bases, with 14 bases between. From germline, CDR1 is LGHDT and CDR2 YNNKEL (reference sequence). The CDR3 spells CASSRQAQGNEQFF. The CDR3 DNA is TGTGCCAGCAGCCGGCAGGCTCAGGGGAATGAGCAGTTCTTC.

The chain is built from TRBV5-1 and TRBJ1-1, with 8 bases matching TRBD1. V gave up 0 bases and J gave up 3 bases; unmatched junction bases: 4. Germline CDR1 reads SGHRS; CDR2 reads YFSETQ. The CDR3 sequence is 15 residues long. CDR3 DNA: TGCGCCAGCAGCTTGGTGGACAGGGATTACACTGAAGCTTTCTTT. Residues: CASSLVDRDYTEAFF.

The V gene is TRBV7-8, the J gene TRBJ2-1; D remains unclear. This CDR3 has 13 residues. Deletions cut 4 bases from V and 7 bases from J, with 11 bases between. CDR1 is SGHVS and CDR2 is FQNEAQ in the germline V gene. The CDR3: CASSSLAENEQFF. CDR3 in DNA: TGTGCCAGCAGCTCGTTGGCGGAGAATGAGCAGTTCTTC.

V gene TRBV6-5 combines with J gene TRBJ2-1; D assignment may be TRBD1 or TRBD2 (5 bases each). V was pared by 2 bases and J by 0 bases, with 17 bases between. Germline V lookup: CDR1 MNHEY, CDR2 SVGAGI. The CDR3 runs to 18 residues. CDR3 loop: CASSYRRWGSSSYNEQFF. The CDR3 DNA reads TGTGCCAGCAGTTACCGCAGGTGGGGGTCCAGCTCCTACAATGAGCAGTTCTTC.

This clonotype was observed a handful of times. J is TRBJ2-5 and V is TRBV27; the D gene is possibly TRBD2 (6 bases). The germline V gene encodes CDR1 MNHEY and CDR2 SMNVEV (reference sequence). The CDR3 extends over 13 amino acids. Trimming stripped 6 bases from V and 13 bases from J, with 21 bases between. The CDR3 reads CASRPSGSGSRYF. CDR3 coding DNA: TGTGCCAGCAGACCAAGCGGTAGCGGCTCTCGGTACTTC.

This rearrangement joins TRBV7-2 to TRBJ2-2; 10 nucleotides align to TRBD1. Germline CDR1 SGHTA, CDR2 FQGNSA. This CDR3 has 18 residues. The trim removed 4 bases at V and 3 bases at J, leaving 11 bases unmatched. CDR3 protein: CASSSQRGTGVHTGELFF. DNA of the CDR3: TGTGCCAGCAGCTCCCAACGCGGGACAGGGGTTCACACCGGGGAGCTGTTTTTT.

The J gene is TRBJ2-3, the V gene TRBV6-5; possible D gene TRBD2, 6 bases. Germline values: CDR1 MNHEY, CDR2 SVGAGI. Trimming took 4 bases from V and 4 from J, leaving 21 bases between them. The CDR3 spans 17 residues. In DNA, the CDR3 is TGTGCCAGCAGTTCACGCCCGACTACCCCTAGCGCAGATACGCAGTATTTT. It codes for CASSSRPTTPSADTQYF.

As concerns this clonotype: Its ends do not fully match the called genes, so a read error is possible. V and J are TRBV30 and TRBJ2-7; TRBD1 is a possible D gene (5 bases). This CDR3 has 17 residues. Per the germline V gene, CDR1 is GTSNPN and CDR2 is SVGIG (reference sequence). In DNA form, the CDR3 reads TGTGCCTGGAGTGTACCGGATGCAGGGCCCTACTCCTACGAGCTGTACTTC. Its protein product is CAWSVPDAGPYSYELYF.

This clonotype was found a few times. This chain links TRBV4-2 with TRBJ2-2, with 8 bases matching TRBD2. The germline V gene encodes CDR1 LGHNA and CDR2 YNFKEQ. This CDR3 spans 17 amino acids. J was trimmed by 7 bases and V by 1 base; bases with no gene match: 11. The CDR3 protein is CASSQVIAGPGSGELFF. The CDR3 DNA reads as TGTGCCAGCAGCCAAGTGATAGCGGGGCCAGGGAGCGGGGAGCTGTTTTTT.

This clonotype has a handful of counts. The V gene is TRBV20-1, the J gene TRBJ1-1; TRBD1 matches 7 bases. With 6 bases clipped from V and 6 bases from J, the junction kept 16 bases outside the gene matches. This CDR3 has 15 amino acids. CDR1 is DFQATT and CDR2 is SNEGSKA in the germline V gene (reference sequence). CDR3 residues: CSANSRGYTVAEAFF. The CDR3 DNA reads TGCAGTGCGAATAGCAGGGGGTATACTGTGGCTGAAGCTTTCTTT.

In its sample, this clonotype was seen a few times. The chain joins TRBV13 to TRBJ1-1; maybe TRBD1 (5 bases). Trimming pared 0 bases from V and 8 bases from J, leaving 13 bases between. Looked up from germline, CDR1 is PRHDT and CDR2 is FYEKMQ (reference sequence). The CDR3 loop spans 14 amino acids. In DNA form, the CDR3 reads TGTGCCAGCAGCTTAGGCCAGAGGGGACCAGAAGCTTTCTTT. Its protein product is CASSLGQRGPEAFF. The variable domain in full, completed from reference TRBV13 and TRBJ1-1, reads AAGVIQSPRHLIKEKRETATLKCYPIPRHDTVYWYQQGPGQDPQFLISFYEKMQSDKGSIPDRFSAQQFSDYHSELNMSSLELGDSALYFCASSLGQRGPEAFFGQGTRLTVV.

The CDR3 nucleotides read TGTGCCAGCAGCTCCCATCGGACAGTGAGCACGAAGACCCAGTACTTC. Translated: CASSSHRTVSTKTQYF. The rearrangement links TRBV7-9 to TRBJ2-5; D is perhaps TRBD1 (6 bases). Germline V gene data show CDR1 as SEHNR and CDR2 as FQNEAQ (reference sequence). The length of the CDR3 is 16 residues. The V and J ends lost 4 bases and 6 bases respectively, with 21 bases between them.